What follows describes a single TCR beta chain. Clones were read by immunoSEQ multiplex PCR, and TCRdb kept only the in-frame ones, dropping some. The data contain approximately 82,000 clones, about 87% of them singletons. The data are from a study of control samples from healthy donors and cancer patients. The CDR3 is made up of 15 amino acids. Trimming shortened V by 0 bases and J by 10 bases, and 14 bases separated the two germline ends. Looked up from germline, CDR1 is SGHRS and CDR2 is YFSETQ. The source of this sequence is a middle-aged man in good health. Material for sequencing was blood. V and J are TRBV5-1 and TRBJ1-6, with a tentative D call TRBD1 (5 bases). In DNA, the CDR3 is TGCGCCAGCAGCTTGGATCAGGGTTTTAGGTCACCCCTCCACTTT. Translated: CASSLDQGFRSPLHF.